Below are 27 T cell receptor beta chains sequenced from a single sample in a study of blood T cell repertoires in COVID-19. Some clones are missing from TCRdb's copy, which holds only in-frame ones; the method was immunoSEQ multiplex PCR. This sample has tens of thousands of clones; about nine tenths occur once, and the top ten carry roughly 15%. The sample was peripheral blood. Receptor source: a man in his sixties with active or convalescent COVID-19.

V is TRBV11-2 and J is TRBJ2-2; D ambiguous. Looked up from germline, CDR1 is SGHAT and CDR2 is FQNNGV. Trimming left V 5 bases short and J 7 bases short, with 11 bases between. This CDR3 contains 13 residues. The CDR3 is CASSPRLDGELFF. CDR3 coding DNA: TGTGCCAGCAGCCCACGACTCGACGGGGAGCTGTTTTTT. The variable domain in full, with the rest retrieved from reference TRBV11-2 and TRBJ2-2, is EAGVAQSPRYKIIEKRQSVAFWCNPISGHATLYWYQQILGQGPKLLIQFQNNGVVDDSQLPKDRFSAERLKGVDSTLKIQPAKLEDSAVYLCASSPRLDGELFFGEGSRLTVL.

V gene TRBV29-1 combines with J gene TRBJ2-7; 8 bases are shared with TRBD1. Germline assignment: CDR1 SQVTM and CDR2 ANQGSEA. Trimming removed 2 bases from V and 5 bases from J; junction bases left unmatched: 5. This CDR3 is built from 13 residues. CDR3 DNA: TGCAGCGTTGAACCAGGGGGCACCGACGAGCAGTACTTC. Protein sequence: CSVEPGGTDEQYF.

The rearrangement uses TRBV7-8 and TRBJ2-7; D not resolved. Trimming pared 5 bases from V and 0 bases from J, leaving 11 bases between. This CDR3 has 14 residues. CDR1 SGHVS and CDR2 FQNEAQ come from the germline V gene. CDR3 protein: CASSPTRNSYEQYF. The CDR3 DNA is TGTGCCAGCAGCCCTACCCGAAACTCCTACGAGCAGTACTTC.

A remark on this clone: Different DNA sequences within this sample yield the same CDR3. CDR3 bases: TGTGCCAGCAGTTTGCAGGGCAATCAGCCCCAGCATTTT. It encodes CASSLQGNQPQHF. The chain carries TRBV12-3 or TRBV12-4 and TRBJ1-5; D call uncertain. This CDR3 region has 13 residues. Trimming removed 3 bases from V and 2 bases from J, with 5 bases in between.

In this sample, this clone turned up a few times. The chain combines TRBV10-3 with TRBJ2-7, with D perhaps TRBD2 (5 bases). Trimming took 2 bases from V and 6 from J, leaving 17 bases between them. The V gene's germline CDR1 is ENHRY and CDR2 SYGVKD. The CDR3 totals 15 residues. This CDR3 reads CAISELERARGEQYF. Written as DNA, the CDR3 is TGTGCCATCAGTGAGCTCGAAAGGGCCCGGGGCGAGCAGTACTTC.

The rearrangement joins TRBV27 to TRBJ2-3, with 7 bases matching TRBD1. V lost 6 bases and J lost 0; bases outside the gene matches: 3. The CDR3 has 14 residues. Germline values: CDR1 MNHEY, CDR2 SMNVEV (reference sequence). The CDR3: CASRQTGSTDTQYF. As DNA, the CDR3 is TGTGCCAGCAGACAGACAGGGAGCACAGATACGCAGTATTTT.

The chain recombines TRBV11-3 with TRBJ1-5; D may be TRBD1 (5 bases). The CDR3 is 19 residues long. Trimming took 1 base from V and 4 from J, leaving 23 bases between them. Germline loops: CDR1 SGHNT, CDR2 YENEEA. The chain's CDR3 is CASSLGGVGPTKPNQPQHF. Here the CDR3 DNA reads TGTGCCAGCAGCTTAGGGGGGGTCGGACCAACTAAGCCTAATCAGCCCCAGCATTTT. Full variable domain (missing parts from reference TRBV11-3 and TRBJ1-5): EAGVVQSPRYKIIEKKQPVAFWCNPISGHNTLYWYLQNLGQGPELLIRYENEEAVDDSQLPKDRFSAERLKGVDSTLKIQPAELGDSAVYLCASSLGGVGPTKPNQPQHFGDGTRLSIL.

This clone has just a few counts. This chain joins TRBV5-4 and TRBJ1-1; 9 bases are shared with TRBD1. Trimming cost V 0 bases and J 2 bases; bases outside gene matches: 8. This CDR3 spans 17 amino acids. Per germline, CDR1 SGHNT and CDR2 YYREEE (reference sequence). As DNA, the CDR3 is TGTGCCAGCAGCTTGGCCGGGACAGGGTTCATAAACACTGAAGCTTTCTTT. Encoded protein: CASSLAGTGFINTEAFF.

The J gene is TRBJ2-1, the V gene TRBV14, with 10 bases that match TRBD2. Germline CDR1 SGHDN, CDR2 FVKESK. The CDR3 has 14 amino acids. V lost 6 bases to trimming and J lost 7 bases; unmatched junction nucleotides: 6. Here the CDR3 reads CASRLAGRPNEQFF. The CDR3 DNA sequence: TGTGCCAGCAGACTAGCGGGGAGGCCGAATGAGCAGTTCTTC.

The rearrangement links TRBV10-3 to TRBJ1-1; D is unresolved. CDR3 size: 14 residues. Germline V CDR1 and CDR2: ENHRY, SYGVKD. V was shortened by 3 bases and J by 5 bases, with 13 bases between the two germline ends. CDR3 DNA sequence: TGTGCCATCAGTGAAGAGGGTTTTATAACTGAAGCTTTCTTT. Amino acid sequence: CAISEEGFITEAFF.

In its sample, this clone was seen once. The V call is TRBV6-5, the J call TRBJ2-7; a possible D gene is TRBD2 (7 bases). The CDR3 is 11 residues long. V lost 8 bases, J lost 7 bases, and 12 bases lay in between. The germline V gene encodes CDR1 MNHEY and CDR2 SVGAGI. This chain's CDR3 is CASGGAREQYF. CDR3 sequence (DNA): TGTGCCAGCGGGGGGGCACGGGAGCAGTACTTC.

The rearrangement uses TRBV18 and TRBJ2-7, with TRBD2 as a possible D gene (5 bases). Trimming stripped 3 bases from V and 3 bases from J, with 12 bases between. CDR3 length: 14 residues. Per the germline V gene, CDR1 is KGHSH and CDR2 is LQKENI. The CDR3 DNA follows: TGTGCCAGCTCACCGACTACTATGCTCTACGAGCAGTACTTC. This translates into CASSPTTMLYEQYF. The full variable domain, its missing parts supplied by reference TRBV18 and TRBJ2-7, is NAGVMQNPRHLVRRRGQEARLRCSPMKGHSHVYWYRQLPEEGLKFMVYLQKENIIDESGMPKERFSAEFPKEGPSILRIQQVVRGDSAAYFCASSPTTMLYEQYFGPGTRLTVT.

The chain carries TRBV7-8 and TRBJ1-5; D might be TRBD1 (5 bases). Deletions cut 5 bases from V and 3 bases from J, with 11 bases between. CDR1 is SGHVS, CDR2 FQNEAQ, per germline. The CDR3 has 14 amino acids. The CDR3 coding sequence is TGTGCCAGCAGCCCTTTAGGGGCCAATCAGCCCCAGCATTTT. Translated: CASSPLGANQPQHF.

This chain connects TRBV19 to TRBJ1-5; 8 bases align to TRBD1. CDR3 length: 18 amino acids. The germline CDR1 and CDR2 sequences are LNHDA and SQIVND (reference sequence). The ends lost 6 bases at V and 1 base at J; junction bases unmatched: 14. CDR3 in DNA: TGTGCCAGTAGGGCGACAGGGGACACAGACCACAGCAATCAGCCCCAGCATTTT. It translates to CASRATGDTDHSNQPQHF.

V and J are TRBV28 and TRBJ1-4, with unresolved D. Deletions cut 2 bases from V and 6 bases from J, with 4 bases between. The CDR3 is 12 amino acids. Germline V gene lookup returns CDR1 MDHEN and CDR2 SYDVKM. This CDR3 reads CASSLVDEKLFF. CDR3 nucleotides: TGTGCCAGCAGTTTAGTAGATGAAAAACTGTTTTTT.

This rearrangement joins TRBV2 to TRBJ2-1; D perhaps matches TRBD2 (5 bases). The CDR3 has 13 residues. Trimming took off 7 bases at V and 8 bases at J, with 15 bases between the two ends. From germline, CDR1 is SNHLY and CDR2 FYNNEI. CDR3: CASNEGSWDEQFF. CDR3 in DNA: TGTGCCAGCAATGAGGGTAGCTGGGATGAGCAGTTCTTC.

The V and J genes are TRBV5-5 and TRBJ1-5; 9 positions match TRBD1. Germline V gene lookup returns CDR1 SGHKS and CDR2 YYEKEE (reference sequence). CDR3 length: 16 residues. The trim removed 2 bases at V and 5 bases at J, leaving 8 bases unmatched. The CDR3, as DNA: TGTGCCAGCAGCTTAACAGGGGGCATTAGTCATCAGCCCCAGCATTTT. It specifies CASSLTGGISHQPQHF. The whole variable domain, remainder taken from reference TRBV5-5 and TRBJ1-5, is DAGVTQSPTHLIKTRGQQVTLRCSPISGHKSVSWYQQVLGQGPQFIFQYYEKEERGRGNFPDRFSARQFPNYSSELNVNALLLGDSALYLCASSLTGGISHQPQHFGDGTRLSIL.

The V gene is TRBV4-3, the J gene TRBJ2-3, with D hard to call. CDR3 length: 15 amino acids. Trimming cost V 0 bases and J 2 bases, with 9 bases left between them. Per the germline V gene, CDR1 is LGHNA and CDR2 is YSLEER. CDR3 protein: CASSQESAITDTQYF. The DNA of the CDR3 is TGCGCCAGCAGCCAAGAGAGTGCGATCACAGATACGCAGTATTTT.

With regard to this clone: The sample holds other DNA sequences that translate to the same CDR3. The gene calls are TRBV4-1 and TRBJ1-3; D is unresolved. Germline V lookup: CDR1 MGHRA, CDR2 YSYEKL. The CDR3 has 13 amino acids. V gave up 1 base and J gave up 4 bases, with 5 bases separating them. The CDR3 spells CASSQGPGNTIYF. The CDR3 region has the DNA TGCGCCAGCAGCCAAGGTCCGGGAAACACCATATATTTT.

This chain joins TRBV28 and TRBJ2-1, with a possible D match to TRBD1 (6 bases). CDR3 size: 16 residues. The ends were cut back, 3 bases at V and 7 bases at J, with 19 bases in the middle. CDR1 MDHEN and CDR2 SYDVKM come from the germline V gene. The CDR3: CASSFSRWDDRNEQFF. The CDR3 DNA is TGTGCCAGCAGTTTTTCCCGATGGGACGACAGGAATGAGCAGTTCTTC.

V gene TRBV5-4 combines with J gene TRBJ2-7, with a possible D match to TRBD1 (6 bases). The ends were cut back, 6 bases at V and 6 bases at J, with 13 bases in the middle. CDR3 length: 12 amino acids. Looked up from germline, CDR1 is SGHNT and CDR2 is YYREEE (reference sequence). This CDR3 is CASKGTGTEQYF. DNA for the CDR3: TGTGCCAGCAAGGGAACAGGGACCGAGCAGTACTTC.

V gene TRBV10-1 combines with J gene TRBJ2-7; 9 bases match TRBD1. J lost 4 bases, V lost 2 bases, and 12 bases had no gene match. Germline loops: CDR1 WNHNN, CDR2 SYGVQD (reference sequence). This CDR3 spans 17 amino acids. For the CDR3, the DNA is TGCGCCAGCAGTGAGACTCCGGGACAGGGAAAAGCATACGAGCAGTACTTC. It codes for CASSETPGQGKAYEQYF.

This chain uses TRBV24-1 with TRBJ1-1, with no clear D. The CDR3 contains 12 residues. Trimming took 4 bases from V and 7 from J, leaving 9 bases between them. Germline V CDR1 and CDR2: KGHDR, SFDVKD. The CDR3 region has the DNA TGTGCCACCAGTGAAATGGGCCATGAAGCTTTCTTT. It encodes CATSEMGHEAFF.

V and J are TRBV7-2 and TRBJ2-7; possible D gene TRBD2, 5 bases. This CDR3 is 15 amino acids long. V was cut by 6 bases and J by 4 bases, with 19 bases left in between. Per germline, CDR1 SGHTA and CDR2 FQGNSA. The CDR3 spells CASRRLLRGRYEQYF. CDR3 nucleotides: TGTGCCAGCAGACGACTCCTACGGGGTCGGTACGAGCAGTACTTC. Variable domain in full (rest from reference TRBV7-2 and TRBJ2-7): GAGVSQSPSNKVTEKGKDVELRCDPISGHTALYWYRQSLGQGLEFLIYFQGNSAPDKSGLPSDRFSAERTGGSVSTLTIQRTQQEDSAVYLCASRRLLRGRYEQYFGPGTRLTVT.

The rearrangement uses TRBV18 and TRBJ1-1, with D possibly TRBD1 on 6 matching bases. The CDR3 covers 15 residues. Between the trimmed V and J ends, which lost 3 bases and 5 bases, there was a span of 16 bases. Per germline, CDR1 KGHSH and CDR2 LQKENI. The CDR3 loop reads CASSPEGGPWTEAFF. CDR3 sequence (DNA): TGTGCCAGCTCACCTGAGGGGGGGCCGTGGACTGAAGCTTTCTTT. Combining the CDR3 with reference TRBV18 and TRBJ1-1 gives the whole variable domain NAGVMQNPRHLVRRRGQEARLRCSPMKGHSHVYWYRQLPEEGLKFMVYLQKENIIDESGMPKERFSAEFPKEGPSILRIQQVVRGDSAAYFCASSPEGGPWTEAFFGQGTRLTVV.

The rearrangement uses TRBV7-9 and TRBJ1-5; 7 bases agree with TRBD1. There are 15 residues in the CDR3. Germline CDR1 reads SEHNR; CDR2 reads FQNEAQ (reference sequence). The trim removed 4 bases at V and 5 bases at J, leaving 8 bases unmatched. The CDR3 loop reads CASSSQQGPDQPQHF. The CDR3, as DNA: TGTGCCAGCAGCTCACAACAGGGGCCCGATCAGCCCCAGCATTTT. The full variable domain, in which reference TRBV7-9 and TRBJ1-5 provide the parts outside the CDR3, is DTGVSQNPRHKITKRGQNVTFRCDPISEHNRLYWYRQTLGQGPEFLTYFQNEAQLEKSRLLSDRFSAERPKGSFSTLEIQRTEQGDSAMYLCASSSQQGPDQPQHFGDGTRLSIL.

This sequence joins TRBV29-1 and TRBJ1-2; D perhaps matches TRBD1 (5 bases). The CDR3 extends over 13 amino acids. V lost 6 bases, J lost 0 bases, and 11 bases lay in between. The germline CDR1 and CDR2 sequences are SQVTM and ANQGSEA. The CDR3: CSVMTETNYGYTF. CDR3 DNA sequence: TGCAGCGTGATGACAGAGACTAACTATGGCTACACCTTC.